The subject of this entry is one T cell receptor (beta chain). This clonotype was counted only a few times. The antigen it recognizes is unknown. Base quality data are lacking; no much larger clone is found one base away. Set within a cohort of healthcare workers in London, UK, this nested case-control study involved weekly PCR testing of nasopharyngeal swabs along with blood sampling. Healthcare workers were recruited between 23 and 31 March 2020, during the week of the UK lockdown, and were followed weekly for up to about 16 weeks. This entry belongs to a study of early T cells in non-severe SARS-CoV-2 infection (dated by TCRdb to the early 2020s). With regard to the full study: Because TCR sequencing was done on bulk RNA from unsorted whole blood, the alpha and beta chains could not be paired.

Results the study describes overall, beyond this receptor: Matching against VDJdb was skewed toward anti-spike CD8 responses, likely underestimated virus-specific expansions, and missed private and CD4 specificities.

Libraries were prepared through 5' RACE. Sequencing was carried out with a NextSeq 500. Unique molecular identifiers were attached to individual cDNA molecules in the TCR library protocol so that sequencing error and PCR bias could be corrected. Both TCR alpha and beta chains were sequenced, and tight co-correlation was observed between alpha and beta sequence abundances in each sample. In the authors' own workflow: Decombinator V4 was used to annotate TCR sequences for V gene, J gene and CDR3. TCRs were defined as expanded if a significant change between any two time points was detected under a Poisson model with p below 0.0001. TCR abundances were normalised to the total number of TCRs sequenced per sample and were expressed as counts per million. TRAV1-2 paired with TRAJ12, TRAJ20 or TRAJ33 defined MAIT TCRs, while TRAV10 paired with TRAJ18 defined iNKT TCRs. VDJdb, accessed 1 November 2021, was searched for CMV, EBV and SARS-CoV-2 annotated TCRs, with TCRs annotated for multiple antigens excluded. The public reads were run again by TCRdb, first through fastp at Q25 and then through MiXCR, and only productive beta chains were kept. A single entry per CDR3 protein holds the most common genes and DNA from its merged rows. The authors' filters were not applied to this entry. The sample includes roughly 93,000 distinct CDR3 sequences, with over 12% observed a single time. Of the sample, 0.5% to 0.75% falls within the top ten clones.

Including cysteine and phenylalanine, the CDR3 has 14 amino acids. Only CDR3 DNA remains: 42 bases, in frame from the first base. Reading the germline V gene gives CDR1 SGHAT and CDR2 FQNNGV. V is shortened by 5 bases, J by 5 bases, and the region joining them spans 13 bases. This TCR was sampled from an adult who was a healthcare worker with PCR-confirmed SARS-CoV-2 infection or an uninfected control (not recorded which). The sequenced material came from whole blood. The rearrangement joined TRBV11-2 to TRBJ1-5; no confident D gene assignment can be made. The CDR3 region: CASSPSDGDQPQHF. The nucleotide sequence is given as TGTGCCAGCAGCCCATCCGACGGAGATCAGCCCCAGCATTTT.